This T cell receptor (beta chain) was sequenced in a study of T cells in Graves' hyperthyroidism and ophthalmopathy. This clonotype was seen repeatedly, ten times or more. TCR beta CDR3 regions were amplified from RNA. The HTBI set primed first-round TCR CDR3 RT-PCR. MiXCR was run by TCRdb on the multiplex PCR reads, yielding one entry per CDR3 protein. The sample yields about 560,000 distinct CDR3 sequences, about 15% seen once. The CDR3 totals 16 residues. Trimming cost V 5 bases and J 5 bases; bases outside gene matches: 11. This clonotype was sampled from a woman in her thirties with Graves' hyperthyroidism. Input material: blood. The chain carries TRBV12-3 or TRBV12-4 and TRBJ2-5; 10 nucleotides agree with TRBD1. CDR3 residues: CASSPEGTGEGETQYF. The CDR3 DNA is TGTGCCAGCAGTCCGGAAGGGACAGGGGAGGGGGAGACCCAGTACTTC.